This record looks at one T cell receptor beta chain sequence and its context. Its cognate antigen is unknown. The data were obtained in a study of T cells in Graves' hyperthyroidism and ophthalmopathy. The CDR3 extends over 16 amino acids. With V trimmed by 1 base and J by 5 bases, 7 bases remained unmatched. Germline-derived CDR1 and CDR2 are SGHNT and YENEEA. Using RNA transcripts as the source, TCR beta CDR3 regions were amplified. A first-round RT-PCR of the TCR CDR3 used the HTBI primer set. TCRdb passed the multiplex PCR reads through MiXCR, listing each CDR3 protein once. The table has more than 350,000 distinct CDR3 sequences, over 12% seen once; the top ten hold roughly a fifth. The PBMCs had their origin in roughly 9.4 ml of fresh peripheral blood. Study-level findings and limits: Blood also carried most thyroid clonotypes expanded above 0.001. For ophthalmopathy, model prediction preceded onset by a median about 6 months.

The receptor was derived from a woman aged 60-70 years with Graves' ophthalmopathy. The chain joins TRBV11-3 to TRBJ2-1, with 8 bases matching TRBD1. The sequenced sample consisted of blood. CDR3 bases: TGTGCCAGCAGCTTAGTTTGGACAGGGATGGACAATGAGCAGTTCTTC. Its protein is CASSLVWTGMDNEQFF.